This T cell receptor (beta chain) was sequenced in a study of shared clonotypes between healthy human individuals. Study-level findings and limits: A handful of donors held about 5% of naive CD4 clonotypes in common. A generally larger estimated richness was seen in naive subsets than in memory subsets.

Some clones are missing from TCRdb's copy, which holds only in-frame ones; the method was immunoSEQ multiplex PCR. The repertoire holds around 580,000 clones, with 98% as singletons. CD45RO-negative cells were positively selected for CCR7, leaving out terminally differentiated effector memory CD45RA+ cells. Notes on this clone: Its antigen is not identified.

Sequencing was done on a sample of naive CD8+ T cells sorted from blood. The sequence was obtained from a man aged 25-45 years in good health.

The CDR3 here is CASSTPTGFQSTDTQYF. The DNA for the CDR3 is TGTGCCAGTAGTACTCCGACAGGGTTCCAAAGCACAGATACGCAGTATTTT. J is TRBJ2-3 and V is TRBV19, with 7 nucleotides matching TRBD1. The germline V gene encodes CDR1 LNHDA and CDR2 SQIVND (reference sequence). CDR3 length equals 17 residues. J lost 0 bases, V lost 4 bases, and 10 bases had no gene match.